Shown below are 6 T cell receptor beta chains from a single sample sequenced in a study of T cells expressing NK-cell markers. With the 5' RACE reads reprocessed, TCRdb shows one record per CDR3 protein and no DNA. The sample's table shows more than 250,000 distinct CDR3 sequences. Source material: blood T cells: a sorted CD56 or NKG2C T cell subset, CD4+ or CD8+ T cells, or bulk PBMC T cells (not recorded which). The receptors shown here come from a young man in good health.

The CDR3 reads CASSMTGSNQPQHF. The gene calls are TRBV7-9 and TRBJ1-5; checking the TCRdb D call of TRBD1 is not possible without DNA. The CDR3 contains 14 residues. Germline CDR1 reads SEHNR; CDR2 reads FQNEAQ (reference sequence).

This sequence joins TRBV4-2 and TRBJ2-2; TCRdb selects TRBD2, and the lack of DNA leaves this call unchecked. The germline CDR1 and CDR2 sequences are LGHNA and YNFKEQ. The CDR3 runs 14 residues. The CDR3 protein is CASSQGLYTGELFF.

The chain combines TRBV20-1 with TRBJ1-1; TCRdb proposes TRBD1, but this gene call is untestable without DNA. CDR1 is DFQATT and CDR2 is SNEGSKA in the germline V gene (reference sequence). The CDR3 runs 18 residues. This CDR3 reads CSARTPGLQGPMGTEAFF.

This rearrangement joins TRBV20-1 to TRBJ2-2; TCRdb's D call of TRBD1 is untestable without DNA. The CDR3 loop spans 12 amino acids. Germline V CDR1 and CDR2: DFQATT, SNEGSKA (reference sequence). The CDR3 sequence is CGTGGSTGELFF.

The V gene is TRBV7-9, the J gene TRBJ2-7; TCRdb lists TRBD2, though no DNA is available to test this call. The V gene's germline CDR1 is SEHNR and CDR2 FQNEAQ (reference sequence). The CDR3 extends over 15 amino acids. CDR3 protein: CASSLGLAEDYEQYF.

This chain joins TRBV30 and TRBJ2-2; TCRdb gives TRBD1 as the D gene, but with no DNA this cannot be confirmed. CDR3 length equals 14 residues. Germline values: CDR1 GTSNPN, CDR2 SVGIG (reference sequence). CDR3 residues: CASPGTGWSGELFF.